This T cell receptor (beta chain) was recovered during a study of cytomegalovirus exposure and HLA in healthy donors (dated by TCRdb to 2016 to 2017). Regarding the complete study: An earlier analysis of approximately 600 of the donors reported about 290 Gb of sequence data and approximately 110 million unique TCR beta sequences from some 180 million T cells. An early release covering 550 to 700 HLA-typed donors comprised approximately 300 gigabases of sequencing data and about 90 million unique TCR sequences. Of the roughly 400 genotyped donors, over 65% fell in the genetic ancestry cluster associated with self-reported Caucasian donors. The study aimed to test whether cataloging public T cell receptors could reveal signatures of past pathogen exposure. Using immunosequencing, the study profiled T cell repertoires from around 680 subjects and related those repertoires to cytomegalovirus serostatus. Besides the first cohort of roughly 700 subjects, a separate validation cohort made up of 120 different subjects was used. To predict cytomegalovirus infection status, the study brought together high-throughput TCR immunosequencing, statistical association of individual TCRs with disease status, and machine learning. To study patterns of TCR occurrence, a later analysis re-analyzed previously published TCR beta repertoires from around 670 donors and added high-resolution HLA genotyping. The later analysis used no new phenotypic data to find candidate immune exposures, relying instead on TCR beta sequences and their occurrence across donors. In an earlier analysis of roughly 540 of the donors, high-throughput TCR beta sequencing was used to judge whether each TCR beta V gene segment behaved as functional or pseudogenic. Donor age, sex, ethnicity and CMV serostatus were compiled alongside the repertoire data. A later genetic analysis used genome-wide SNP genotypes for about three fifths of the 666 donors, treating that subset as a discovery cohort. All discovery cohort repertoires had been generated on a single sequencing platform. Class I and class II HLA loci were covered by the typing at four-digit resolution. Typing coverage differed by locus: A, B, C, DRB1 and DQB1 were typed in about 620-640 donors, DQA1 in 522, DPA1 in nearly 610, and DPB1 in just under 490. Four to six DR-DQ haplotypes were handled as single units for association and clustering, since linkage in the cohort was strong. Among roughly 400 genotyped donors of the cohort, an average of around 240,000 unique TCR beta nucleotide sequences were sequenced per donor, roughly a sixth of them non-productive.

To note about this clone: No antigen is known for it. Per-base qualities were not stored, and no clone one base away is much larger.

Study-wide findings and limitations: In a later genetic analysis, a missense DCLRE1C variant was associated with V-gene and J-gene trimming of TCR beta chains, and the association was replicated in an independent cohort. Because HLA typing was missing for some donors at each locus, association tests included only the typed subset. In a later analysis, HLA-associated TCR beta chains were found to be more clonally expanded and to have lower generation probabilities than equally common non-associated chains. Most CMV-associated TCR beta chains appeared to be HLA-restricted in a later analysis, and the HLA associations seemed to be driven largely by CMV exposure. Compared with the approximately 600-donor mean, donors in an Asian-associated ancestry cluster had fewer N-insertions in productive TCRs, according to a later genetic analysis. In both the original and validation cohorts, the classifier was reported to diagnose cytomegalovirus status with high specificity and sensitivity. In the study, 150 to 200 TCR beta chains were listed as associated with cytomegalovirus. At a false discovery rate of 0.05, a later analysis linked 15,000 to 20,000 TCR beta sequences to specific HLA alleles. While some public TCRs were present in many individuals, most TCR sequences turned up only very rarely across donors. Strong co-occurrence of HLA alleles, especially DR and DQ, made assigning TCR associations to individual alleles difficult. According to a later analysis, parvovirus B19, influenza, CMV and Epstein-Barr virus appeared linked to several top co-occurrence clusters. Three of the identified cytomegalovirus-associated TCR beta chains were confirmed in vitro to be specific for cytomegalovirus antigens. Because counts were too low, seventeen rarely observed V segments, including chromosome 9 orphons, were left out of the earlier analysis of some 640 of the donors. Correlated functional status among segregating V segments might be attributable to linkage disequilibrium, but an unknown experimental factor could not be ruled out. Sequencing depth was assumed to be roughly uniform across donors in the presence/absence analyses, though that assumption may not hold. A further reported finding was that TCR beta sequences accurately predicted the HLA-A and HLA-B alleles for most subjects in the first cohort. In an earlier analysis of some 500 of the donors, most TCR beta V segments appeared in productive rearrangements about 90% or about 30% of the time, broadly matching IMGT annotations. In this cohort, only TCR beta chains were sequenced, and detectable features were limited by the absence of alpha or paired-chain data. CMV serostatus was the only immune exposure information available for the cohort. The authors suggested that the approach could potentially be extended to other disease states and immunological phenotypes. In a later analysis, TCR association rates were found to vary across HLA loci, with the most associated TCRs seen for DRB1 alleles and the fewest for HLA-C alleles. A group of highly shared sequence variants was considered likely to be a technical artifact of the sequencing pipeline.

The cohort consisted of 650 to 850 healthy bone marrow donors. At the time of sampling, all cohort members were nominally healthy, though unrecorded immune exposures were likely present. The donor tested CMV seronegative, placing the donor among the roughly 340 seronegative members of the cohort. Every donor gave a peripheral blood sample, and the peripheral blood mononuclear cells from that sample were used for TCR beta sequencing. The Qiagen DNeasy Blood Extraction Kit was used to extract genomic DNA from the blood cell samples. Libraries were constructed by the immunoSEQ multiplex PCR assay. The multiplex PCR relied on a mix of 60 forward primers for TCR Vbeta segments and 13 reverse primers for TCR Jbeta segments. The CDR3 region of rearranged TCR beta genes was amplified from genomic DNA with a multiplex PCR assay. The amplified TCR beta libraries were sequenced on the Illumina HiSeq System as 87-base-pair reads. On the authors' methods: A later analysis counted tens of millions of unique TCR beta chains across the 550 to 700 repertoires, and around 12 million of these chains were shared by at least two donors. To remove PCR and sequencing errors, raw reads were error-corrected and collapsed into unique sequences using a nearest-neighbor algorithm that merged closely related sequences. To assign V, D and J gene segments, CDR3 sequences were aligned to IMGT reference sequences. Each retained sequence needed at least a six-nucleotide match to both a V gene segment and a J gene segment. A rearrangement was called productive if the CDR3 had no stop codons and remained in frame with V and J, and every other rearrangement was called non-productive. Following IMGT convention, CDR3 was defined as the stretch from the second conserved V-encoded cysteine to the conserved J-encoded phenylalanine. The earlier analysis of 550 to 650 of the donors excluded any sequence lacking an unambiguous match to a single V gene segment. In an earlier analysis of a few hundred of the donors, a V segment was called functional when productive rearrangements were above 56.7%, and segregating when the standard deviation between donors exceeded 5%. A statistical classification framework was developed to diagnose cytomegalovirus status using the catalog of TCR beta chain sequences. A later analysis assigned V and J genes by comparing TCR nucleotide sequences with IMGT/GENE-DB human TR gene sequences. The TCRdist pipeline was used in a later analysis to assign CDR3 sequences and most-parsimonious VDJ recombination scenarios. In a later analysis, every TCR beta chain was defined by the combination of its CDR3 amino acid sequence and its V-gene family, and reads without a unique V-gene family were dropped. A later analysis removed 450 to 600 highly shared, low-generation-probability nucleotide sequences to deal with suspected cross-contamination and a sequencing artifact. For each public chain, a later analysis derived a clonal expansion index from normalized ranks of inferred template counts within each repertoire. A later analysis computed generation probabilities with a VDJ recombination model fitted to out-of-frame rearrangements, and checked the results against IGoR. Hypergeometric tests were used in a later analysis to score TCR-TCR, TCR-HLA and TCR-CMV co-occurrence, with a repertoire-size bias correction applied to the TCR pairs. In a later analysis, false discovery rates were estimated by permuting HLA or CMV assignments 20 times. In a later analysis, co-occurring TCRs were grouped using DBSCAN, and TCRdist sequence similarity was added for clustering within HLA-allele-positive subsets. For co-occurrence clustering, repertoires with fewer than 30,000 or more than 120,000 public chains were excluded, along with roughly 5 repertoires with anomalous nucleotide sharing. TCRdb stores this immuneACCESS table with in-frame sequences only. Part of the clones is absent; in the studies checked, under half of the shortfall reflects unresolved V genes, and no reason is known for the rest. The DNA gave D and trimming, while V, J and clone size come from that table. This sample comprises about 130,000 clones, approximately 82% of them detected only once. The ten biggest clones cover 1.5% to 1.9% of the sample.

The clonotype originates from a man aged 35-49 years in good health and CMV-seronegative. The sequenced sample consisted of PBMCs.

For the CDR3, the sequence is CASSLSSAGGEAFF. The nucleotide sequence is TGTGCCAGCAGCTTATCTTCGGCAGGGGGCGAAGCTTTCTTT. The chain couples TRBV7-9 to TRBJ1-1; TRBD1 aligns with 8 central bases. Taken from the germline V gene (reference sequence), the CDR1 and CDR2 loops are SEHNR and FQNEAQ. The CDR3 runs 14 amino acids, cysteine and phenylalanine included. The sequence is cut down to CDR3 DNA, 42 bases in frame from base 1. Germline trimming: 2 bases from V, 8 bases from J; junction bases outside gene matches: 7.